These 2 T cell receptor beta chains share one sample of origin, sequenced in a study of PD-L1 blockade in urothelial cancer. Sequenced by immunoSEQ multiplex PCR; TCRdb stores in-frame clones only, minus some. The table includes roughly 16,000 clones, about 90% detected once. This specimen was PBMCs, taken around atezolizumab (anti-PD-L1) treatment. The receptors were gathered from a man aged 45 to 65 with urothelial cancer.

The CDR3 coding sequence is TGCGCCAGCAGCCCCGGACAAGCACCTGCTAACTATGGCTACACCTTC. This encodes CASSPGQAPANYGYTF. The rearrangement joins TRBV5-1 to TRBJ1-2; D is possibly TRBD1 (5 bases). CDR1 and CDR2 from the germline V gene are SGHRS and YFSETQ. Trimming shortened V by 4 bases and J by 0 bases, and 16 bases separated the two germline ends. The CDR3 extends over 16 amino acids.

The genes are TRBV5-1 and TRBJ1-2; TRBD1 aligns across 8 bases. Germline V gives CDR1 SGHRS, CDR2 YFSETQ. The V gene end was trimmed by 4 bases and the J gene end by 8 bases; junction bases not matched to a gene: 10. The length of the CDR3 is 14 residues. In DNA form, the CDR3 reads TGCGCCAGCAGCCCGTGGACAGGGACGATCGGCTACACCTTC. Protein sequence: CASSPWTGTIGYTF.